This T cell receptor beta chain was retrieved from a study of blood T cell repertoires in COVID-19. In the study overall: The United States, Italy and Spain were the sources of the acute and convalescent COVID-19 samples. Sources were T cells, B-cell-depleted T cells, or PBMCs; the material itself was cDNA or gDNA.

Profiled with immunoSEQ multiplex PCR; TCRdb holds only in-frame clones, not every one. The sample yields about 60,000 clones, 65% to 85% seen once. The germline V gene has CDR1 SEHNR and CDR2 FQNEAQ (reference sequence). V shed 5 bases and J 4 bases; nucleotides not matched to a gene: 4. This CDR3 spans 15 amino acids. This TCR was sampled from a woman in her seventies with acute or convalescent COVID-19. The sequenced sample was peripheral blood. The chain is built from TRBV7-9 and TRBJ2-5; 13 bases map to TRBD2. CDR3 loop: CASSTSGGAAETQYF. The CDR3 nucleotides are TGTGCCAGCAGCACTAGCGGGGGGGCCGCAGAGACCCAGTACTTC.